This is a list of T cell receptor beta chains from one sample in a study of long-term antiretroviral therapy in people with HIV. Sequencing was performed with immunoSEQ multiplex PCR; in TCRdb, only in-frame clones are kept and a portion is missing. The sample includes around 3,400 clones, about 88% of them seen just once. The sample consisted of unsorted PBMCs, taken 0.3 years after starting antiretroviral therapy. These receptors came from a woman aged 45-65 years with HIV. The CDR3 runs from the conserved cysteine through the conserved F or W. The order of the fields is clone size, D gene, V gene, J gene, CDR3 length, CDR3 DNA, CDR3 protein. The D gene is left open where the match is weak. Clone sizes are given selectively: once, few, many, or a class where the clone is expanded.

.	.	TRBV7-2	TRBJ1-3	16	TGTGCCAGCAGCTTAGAAGGGGAATACTCTGGAAACACCATATATTTT	CASSLEGEYSGNTIYF
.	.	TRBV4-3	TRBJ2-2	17	TGCGCCAGCAGCCATCACGTAGCGCTTACAAACACCGGGGAGCTGTTTTTT	CASSHHVALTNTGELFF
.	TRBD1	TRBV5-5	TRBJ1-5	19	TGTGCCAGCAGCTCATTCCCTCAGACAGGGCCCATTGTTAATCAGCCCCAGCATTTT	CASSSFPQTGPIVNQPQHF
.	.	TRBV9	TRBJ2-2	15	TGTGCCAGCACCTTGGGGGGCCCCAACACCGGGGAGCTGTTTTTT	CASTLGGPNTGELFF
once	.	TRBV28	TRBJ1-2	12	TGTGCCAGCAGTATGATCAACGGAGGCTACACCTTC	CASSMINGGYTF
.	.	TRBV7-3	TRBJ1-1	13	TGTGCCAGCAGCGTCACATCCCAGACTGAAGCTTTCTTT	CASSVTSQTEAFF
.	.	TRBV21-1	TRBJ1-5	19	TGTGCCAGCAGCAAAGTAGACAGGGGGTTGGGAAAAGGCAATCAGCCCCAGCATTTT	CASSKVDRGLGKGNQPQHF
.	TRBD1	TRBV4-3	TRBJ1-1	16	TGCGCCAGCAGCCAAGATCAAGACCAGGGGGGGACTGAAGCTTTCTTT	CASSQDQDQGGTEAFF
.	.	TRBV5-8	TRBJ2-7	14	TGTGCCAGCAGCTTGGTACAGGGAGTGAACGAGCAGTACTTC	CASSLVQGVNEQYF
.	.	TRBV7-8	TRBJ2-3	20	TGTGCCAGCAGCTTAGCAGACGGTAGCGGCCGCCACCGTAGCACAGATACGCAGTATTTT	CASSLADGSGRHRSTDTQYF
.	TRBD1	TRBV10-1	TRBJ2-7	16	TGCGCCAGCAGACCGCCTAGGACAGGGGCTTCCTACGAGCAGTACTTC	CASRPPRTGASYEQYF
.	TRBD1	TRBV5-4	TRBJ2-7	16	TGTGCCAGCAGCCCGAGCCTGGACAGGGGTTCCTACGAGCAGTACTTC	CASSPSLDRGSYEQYF